The next 6 T cell receptor beta chains were all read from a single sample in a study of blood T cell repertoires in COVID-19. The method was immunoSEQ multiplex PCR; TCRdb's version includes in-frame clones alone and lacks a portion of them. The sample has over 250,000 clones; roughly 86% are singletons. Material for sequencing was peripheral blood. These receptors all stem from a woman under 40 with acute or convalescent COVID-19.

This chain links TRBV30 with TRBJ2-2; a possible D gene is TRBD1 (6 bases). Germline CDR1 and CDR2: GTSNPN and SVGIG (reference sequence). This CDR3 is built from 13 residues. This CDR3 is CARMGALGGELFF. The CDR3 bases are TGTGCACGCATGGGGGCGCTTGGCGGGGAGCTGTTTTTT. Based on the CDR3 plus reference TRBV30 and TRBJ2-2, the full variable domain is SQTIHQWPATLVQPVGSPLSLECTVEGTSNPNLYWYRQAAGRGLQLLFYSVGIGQISSEVPQNLSASRPQDRQFILSSKKLLLSDSGFYLCARMGALGGELFFGEGSRLTVL.

The CDR3, as DNA: TGCGCCAGCAGCTCGGGGGGAGCCCCTGTAAGCTCTGGAAACACCATATATTTT. This encodes CASSSGGAPVSSGNTIYF. The chain employs TRBV5-1 and TRBJ1-3; D perhaps matches TRBD1 (5 bases). Trimming removed 3 bases at V and 0 bases at J, with 19 bases between. The CDR3 extends over 18 amino acids. Germline CDR1 and CDR2: SGHRS and YFSETQ.

The chain joins TRBV3-1 (or the pseudogene TRBV3-2) to TRBJ1-5; D ambiguous. Trimming took off 4 bases at V and 0 bases at J, with 4 bases between the two ends. The CDR3 spans 13 residues. Per the germline V gene, CDR1 is LGHDT and CDR2 is YNNKEL (reference sequence). The CDR3 nucleotides read TGTGCCAGCAGCCCCAATAGCAATCAGCCCCAGCATTTT. Its translation is CASSPNSNQPQHF.

The V gene is TRBV6-6, the J gene TRBJ2-2, with 11 bases aligning to TRBD2. V gave up 5 bases and J gave up 4 bases; unmatched junction bases: 6. The CDR3 is made up of 16 amino acids. Germline CDR1 and CDR2: MNHNY and SVGAGI (reference sequence). The CDR3 nucleotides are TGTGCCAGCAGTCGAGTAGCGGGAGGGGGCACCGGGGAGCTGTTTTTT. This gives the protein CASSRVAGGGTGELFF.

This chain joins TRBV4-2 and TRBJ1-2; 7 nucleotides line up with TRBD1. This CDR3 has 14 residues. Trimming cost V 1 base and J 8 bases; bases outside gene matches: 7. Germline CDR1 is LGHNA and CDR2 is YNFKEQ. CDR3 amino acids: CASSQGGQYSGYTF. CDR3 nucleotides: TGTGCCAGCAGCCAAGGGGGACAGTACAGCGGCTACACCTTC.

The V gene is TRBV6-6, the J gene TRBJ1-2, with 8 bases that match TRBD1. The V and J ends lost 0 bases and 2 bases, in that order; junction bases with no gene match: 5. Per the germline V gene, CDR1 is MNHNY and CDR2 is SVGAGI (reference sequence). The length of the CDR3 is 16 residues. In DNA form, the CDR3 reads TGTGCCAGCAGTTACTCTCAGGGGGCCATAAACTATGGCTACACCTTC. Its translation: CASSYSQGAINYGYTF.